The 15 T cell receptor beta chains below all came from one sample that was sequenced in a study of blood T cell repertoires in COVID-19. Sequenced by immunoSEQ multiplex PCR; TCRdb stores in-frame clones only, minus some. This table holds around 62,000 clones, just over 85% found once. Sequenced material: peripheral blood. The receptors shown here come from a woman between 55 and 75 years old with COVID-19, enrolled during active disease.

The rearrangement links TRBV10-3 to TRBJ2-7; 7 bases map to TRBD1. The CDR3 is 15 residues long. The V segment lost 0 bases and the J segment 7 bases; nucleotides outside the gene matches: 9. Germline V lookup: CDR1 ENHRY, CDR2 SYGVKD. DNA for the CDR3: TGTGCCATCAGTGAGTCGAAGGGGGCTTCGAGAGAGCAGTACTTC. It yields the protein CAISESKGASREQYF.

The chain has TRBV6-6 and TRBJ2-7, with 7 bases lining up with TRBD1. Germline values: CDR1 MNHNY, CDR2 SVGAGI (reference sequence). V lost 7 bases, J lost 0 bases, and 6 bases stayed unmatched. CDR3 length: 14 residues. The CDR3 protein is CASKPGQSSYEQYF. CDR3 in DNA: TGTGCCAGCAAGCCGGGACAGTCCTCCTACGAGCAGTACTTC.

This rearrangement joins TRBV4-3 to TRBJ1-1; D unclear. This CDR3 comprises 13 residues. In germline, CDR1 is LGHNA, CDR2 YSLEER. V was shortened by 1 base and J by 4 bases, with 7 bases between the two germline ends. CDR3 DNA: TGCGCCAGCAGCCAAGGACTGCTCACTGAAGCTTTCTTT. This codes for CASSQGLLTEAFF.

This clone was recorded once. V usage is TRBV5-6 and J usage is TRBJ1-1; D ambiguous. This CDR3 region has 12 residues. Trimming left V 4 bases short and J 4 bases short, with 8 bases between. Germline CDR1 reads SGHDT; CDR2 reads YYEEEE. The CDR3 nucleotides read TGTGCCAGCAGCCCGGGGAGCACTGAAGCTTTCTTT. It encodes CASSPGSTEAFF.

The V and J genes are TRBV7-8 and TRBJ2-5; 9 bases are a match to TRBD1. The CDR3 extends over 15 amino acids. CDR1 is SGHVS and CDR2 is FQNEAQ in the germline V gene. V lost 4 bases to trimming and J lost 7 bases; unmatched junction nucleotides: 10. The CDR3, as DNA: TGTGCCAGCAGCTCCCGGGACAGGGTAGCGGGGACCCAGTACTTC. Protein: CASSSRDRVAGTQYF.

The rearrangement uses TRBV3-1 (or the pseudogene TRBV3-2) and TRBJ2-1, with 13 nucleotides matching TRBD2. Germline trimming cut 0 bases from V and 2 bases from J; bases unmatched to any gene: 4. The CDR3 is 18 amino acids. Germline V gene sequence: CDR1 LGHDT, CDR2 YNNKEL (reference sequence). CDR3 residues: CASSQEATSGGPYNEQFF. DNA of the CDR3: TGTGCCAGCAGCCAAGAGGCGACTAGCGGGGGGCCCTACAATGAGCAGTTCTTC.

Only one count was recorded for this clone. The V gene is TRBV30, the J gene TRBJ1-4; D not resolved. V was clipped by 4 bases and J by 8 bases, with 11 bases between them. Germline assignment: CDR1 GTSNPN and CDR2 SVGIG (reference sequence). CDR3 length: 12 residues. The CDR3 reads CAWTRDAEKLFF. The CDR3 nucleotides are TGTGCCTGGACGAGGGATGCGGAAAAACTGTTTTTT. The whole variable domain, remainder taken from reference TRBV30 and TRBJ1-4, is SQTIHQWPATLVQPVGSPLSLECTVEGTSNPNLYWYRQAAGRGLQLLFYSVGIGQISSEVPQNLSASRPQDRQFILSSKKLLLSDSGFYLCAWTRDAEKLFFGSGTQLSVL.

The chain carries TRBV28 and TRBJ2-3, with 13 nucleotides matching TRBD2. Trimming at V came to 4 bases and at J to 4 bases, leaving 2 bases not matched to a gene. Germline CDR1 is MDHEN and CDR2 is SYDVKM. This CDR3 is built from 15 residues. The CDR3 DNA follows: TGTGCCAGCAGTTCCGGACTAGCGGGAGCAGATACGCAGTATTTT. Its protein is CASSSGLAGADTQYF.

The chain has TRBV7-9 and TRBJ2-5; D perhaps matches TRBD2 (6 bases). Trimming left V 2 bases short and J 3 bases short, with 7 bases between. CDR1 and CDR2 (germline): SEHNR, FQNEAQ (reference sequence). The CDR3 loop spans 13 amino acids. CDR3 coding DNA: TGTGCCAGCAGCTTATCGGGGGAAGAGACCCAGTACTTC. Translating it yields CASSLSGEETQYF.

The chain has TRBV4-3 and TRBJ1-2; weak D call: TRBD1 (5 bases). Trimming shortened V by 0 bases and J by 9 bases, and 11 bases separated the two germline ends. The CDR3 consists of 13 residues. Germline CDR1 reads LGHNA; CDR2 reads YSLEER. The chain's CDR3 is CASSQDRAGRYTF. As DNA, the CDR3 is TGCGCCAGCAGCCAAGACAGGGCCGGGCGCTACACCTTC.

The chain carries TRBV5-5 and TRBJ2-3; a weak D match, TRBD2 (7 bases). Germline V gives CDR1 SGHKS, CDR2 YYEKEE (reference sequence). There are 17 residues in the CDR3. Between the trimmed V and J ends, which lost 4 bases and 1 base, there was a span of 19 bases. The CDR3 coding sequence is TGTGCCAGCAGCCCTAATGGGGGGGGCGGGGGCACAGATACGCAGTATTTT. This sequence encodes CASSPNGGGGGTDTQYF.

The chain has TRBV19 and TRBJ2-2; the match to TRBD2 covers 7 bases. The CDR3 contains 16 residues. V shed 3 bases, J shed 1 base, and the junction held 5 bases outside the gene matches. CDR1 is LNHDA and CDR2 is SQIVND in the germline V gene (reference sequence). The CDR3 nucleotides read TGTGCCAGTAGTATCGGAACGGGAGGGAACACCGGGGAGCTGTTTTTT. Translated: CASSIGTGGNTGELFF.

V and J are TRBV15 and TRBJ1-5; D unclear. The CDR3 spans 14 residues. From germline, CDR1 is LNHNV and CDR2 YYDKDF (reference sequence). Trimming pared 0 bases from V and 7 bases from J, leaving 10 bases between. CDR3 DNA: TGTGCCACCAGCAGAGAACTGGGGAGCCAGCCCCAGCATTTT. Translation: CATSRELGSQPQHF. The variable domain in full, with the rest retrieved from reference TRBV15 and TRBJ1-5, is DAMVIQNPRYQVTQFGKPVTLSCSQTLNHNVMYWYQQKSSQAPKLLFHYYDKDFNNEADTPDNFQSRRPNTSFCFLDIRSPGLGDTAMYLCATSRELGSQPQHFGDGTRLSIL.

The CDR3 bases are TGTGCCAGCAGCGTTGGAGGGAGCACTGAAGCTTTCTTT. Protein product: CASSVGGSTEAFF. The genes are TRBV9 and TRBJ1-1; D gene ambiguous. The CDR3 spans 13 residues. CDR1 is SGDLS, CDR2 YYNGEE, per germline. Trimming removed 2 bases from V and 4 bases from J, with 9 bases in between.

J is TRBJ2-7 and V is TRBV28; TRBD2 is a possible D gene (6 bases). Germline lookup yields CDR1 MDHEN and CDR2 SYDVKM. This CDR3 has 14 amino acids. V was trimmed by 4 bases and J by 1 base, leaving 11 bases between them. In DNA, the CDR3 is TGTGCCAGCAGTTATCTGGCGGGGTCCTACGAGCAGTACTTC. Its protein is CASSYLAGSYEQYF.